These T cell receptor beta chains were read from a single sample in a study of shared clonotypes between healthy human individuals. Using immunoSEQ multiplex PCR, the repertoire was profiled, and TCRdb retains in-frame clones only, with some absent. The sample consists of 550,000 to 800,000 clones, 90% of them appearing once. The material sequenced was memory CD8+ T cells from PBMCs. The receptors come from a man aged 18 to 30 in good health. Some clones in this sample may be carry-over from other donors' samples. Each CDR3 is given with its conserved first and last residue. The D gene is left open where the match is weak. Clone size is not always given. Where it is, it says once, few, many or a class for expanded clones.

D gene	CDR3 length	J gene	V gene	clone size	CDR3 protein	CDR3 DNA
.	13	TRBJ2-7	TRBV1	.	CTSSQDRSHEQYF	TGCACCAGCAGCCAAGATCGCTCCCACGAGCAGTACTTC
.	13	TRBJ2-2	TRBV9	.	CASSVADPGELFF	TGTGCCAGCAGCGTAGCTGACCCCGGGGAGCTGTTTTTT
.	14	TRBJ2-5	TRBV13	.	CASSLGLEIETQYF	TGTGCCAGCAGCTTAGGCCTCGAAATAGAGACCCAGTACTTC
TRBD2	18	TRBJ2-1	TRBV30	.	CAWSYGWREDFSYNEQFF	TGTGCCTGGAGTTATGGGTGGCGGGAGGACTTCTCCTACAATGAGCAGTTCTTC
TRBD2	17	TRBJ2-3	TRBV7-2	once	CASSLPLTSVTTDTQYF	TGTGCCAGCAGCTTACCCCTAACTAGCGTAACCACAGATACGCAGTATTTT
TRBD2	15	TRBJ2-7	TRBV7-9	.	CASSPPGREWREQYF	TGTGCCAGCAGCCCCCCTGGGCGGGAGTGGCGCGAGCAGTACTTC
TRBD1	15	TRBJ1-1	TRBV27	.	CASSSLPTGRTEAFF	TGTGCCAGCAGTTCCCTCCCGACAGGGAGAACTGAAGCTTTCTTT
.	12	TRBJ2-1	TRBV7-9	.	CASTPGGNEQFF	TGTGCCAGCACCCCCGGGGGCAATGAGCAGTTCTTC
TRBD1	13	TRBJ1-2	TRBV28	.	CASSSDRGHGYTF	TGTGCCAGCAGCTCCGACAGGGGACATGGCTACACCTTC
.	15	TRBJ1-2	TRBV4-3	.	CASSQESGLSYGYTF	TGCGCCAGCAGCCAAGAAAGCGGCCTATCCTATGGCTACACCTTC
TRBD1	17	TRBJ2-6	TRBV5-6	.	CASSPGQGARGANVLTF	TGTGCCAGCAGCCCTGGACAGGGGGCGCGAGGGGCCAACGTCCTGACTTTC
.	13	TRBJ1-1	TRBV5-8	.	CASSPQGGTEAFF	TGTGCCAGCAGCCCACAGGGAGGGACTGAAGCTTTCTTT
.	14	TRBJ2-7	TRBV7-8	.	CASIRGGIGHEQYF	TGTGCCTCGATAAGGGGCGGGATTGGCCACGAGCAGTACTTC
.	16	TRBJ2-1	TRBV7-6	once	CASSFGAPTRYNEQFF	TGTGCCAGCAGCTTCGGGGCCCCGACTAGATACAATGAGCAGTTCTTC
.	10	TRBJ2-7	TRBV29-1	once	CSAGDYEQYF	TGCAGTGCCGGAGATTACGAGCAGTACTTC
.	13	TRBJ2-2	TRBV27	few	CASSFRSTGELFF	TGTGCCAGCAGTTTCAGAAGCACCGGGGAGCTGTTTTTT
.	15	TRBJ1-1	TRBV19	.	CASSTETTGNTEAFF	TGTGCCAGTAGTACTGAAACAACAGGGAACACTGAAGCTTTCTTT
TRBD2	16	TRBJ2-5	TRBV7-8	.	CASSLAGTSGQETQYF	TGTGCCAGCAGCTTAGCTGGGACTAGCGGCCAAGAGACCCAGTACTTC
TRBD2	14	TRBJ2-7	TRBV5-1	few	CASRVFSGEYEQYF	TGCGCCAGCAGGGTCTTTAGCGGGGAGTACGAGCAGTACTTC
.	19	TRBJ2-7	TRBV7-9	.	CASSLARGRPPGGSYEQYF	TGTGCCAGCAGCTTAGCGAGGGGCAGGCCCCCGGGTGGATCCTACGAGCAGTACTTC
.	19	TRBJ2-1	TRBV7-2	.	CASSSPRLTGPASYNEQFF	TGTGCCAGCAGCTCCCCCCGTCTCACGGGGCCCGCTTCCTACAATGAGCAGTTCTTC
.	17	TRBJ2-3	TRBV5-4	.	CASTKIPVKKGGDTQYF	TGTGCCAGCACCAAAATCCCCGTTAAAAAAGGGGGGGATACGCAGTATTTT
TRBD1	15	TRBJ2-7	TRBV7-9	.	CASSGRDRVFNEQYF	TGTGCCAGCAGCGGCCGGGACAGGGTGTTCAACGAGCAGTACTTC
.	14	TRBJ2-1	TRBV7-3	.	CASSYMTGYNEQFF	TGTGCCAGCAGCTACATGACTGGTTACAATGAGCAGTTCTTC
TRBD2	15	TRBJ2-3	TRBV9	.	CASSFSGRDTDTQYF	TGTGCCAGCAGCTTTAGCGGGAGAGACACAGATACGCAGTATTTT
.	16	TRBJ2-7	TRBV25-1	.	CASSDGNLGRVHEQYF	TGTGCCAGCAGTGATGGCAATTTGGGCAGGGTCCACGAGCAGTACTTC
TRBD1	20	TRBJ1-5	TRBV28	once	CASSPHPTGTGEGGNQPQHF	TGTGCCAGCAGTCCCCATCCAACCGGGACAGGGGAAGGGGGCAATCAGCCCCAGCATTTT
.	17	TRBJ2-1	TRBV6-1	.	CASSEVTELRFYNEQFF	TGTGCCAGCAGTGAAGTGACGGAACTCCGTTTCTACAATGAGCAGTTCTTC
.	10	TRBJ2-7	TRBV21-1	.	CASIWHREYF	TGTGCCAGCATTTGGCATCGGGAGTACTTC
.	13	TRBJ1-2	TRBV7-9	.	CASSDSLSSGYTF	TGTGCCAGCAGCGACAGTCTGAGTAGTGGCTACACCTTC
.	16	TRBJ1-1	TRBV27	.	CASSPRSPVGNTEAFF	TGTGCCAGCAGTCCGCGGTCCCCCGTTGGGAACACTGAAGCTTTCTTT
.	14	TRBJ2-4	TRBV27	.	CASSLGLAKNIQYF	TGTGCCAGCAGTTTAGGGCTAGCCAAAAACATTCAGTACTTC
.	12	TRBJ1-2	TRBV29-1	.	CSVPTGYYGYTF	TGCAGCGTTCCCACGGGGTACTATGGCTACACCTTC
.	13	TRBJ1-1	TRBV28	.	CASSLGVVTEAFF	TGTGCCAGCAGCTTAGGGGTGGTCACTGAAGCTTTCTTT
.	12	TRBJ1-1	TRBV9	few	CASGRANTEAFF	TGTGCCAGTGGACGGGCGAACACTGAAGCTTTCTTT
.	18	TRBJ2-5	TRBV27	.	CASSFLTHVRGYQETQYF	TGTGCCAGCAGTTTTTTGACCCACGTACGTGGGTACCAAGAGACCCAGTACTTC
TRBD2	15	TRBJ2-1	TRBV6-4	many	CASSDTSGDYNEQFF	TGTGCCAGCAGTGACACCAGCGGGGATTACAATGAGCAGTTCTTC
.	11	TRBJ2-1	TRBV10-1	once	CATPESDEQFF	TGCGCCACCCCGGAGAGTGACGAGCAGTTCTTC
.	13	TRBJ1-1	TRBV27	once	CASSLSVGTEAFF	TGTGCCAGCAGTTTATCGGTGGGGACTGAAGCTTTCTTT
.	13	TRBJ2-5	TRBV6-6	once	CASTRTAQETQYF	TGTGCCAGCACTAGGACAGCTCAAGAGACCCAGTACTTC
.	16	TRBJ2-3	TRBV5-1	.	CASSPAGGRGTDTQYF	TGCGCCAGCAGCCCGGCGGGCGGGCGAGGCACAGATACGCAGTATTTT